This T cell receptor beta chain stems from a study of T cells after yellow fever vaccination. This clonotype has ten or more counts. The V end lost 10 bases, the J end lost 1 base, and 15 bases lay between the germline ends. The V gene's germline CDR1 is ENHRY and CDR2 SYGVKD. CDR3 length: 14 amino acids. One entry per CDR3 protein, called by TCRdb with MiXCR from the 5' RACE reads. This sample carries about 240,000 distinct CDR3 sequences, approximately 3.6% of them seen once, and the ten largest clones take around 19%. The sequencing here drew on PBMCs, taken 15 days after the yellow fever booster vaccination. The chain couples TRBV10-3 to TRBJ2-3; a weak D match, TRBD2 (6 bases). The receptor comes from a man younger than 35 who received the YFV17D yellow fever vaccine. CDR3 sequence reads: CATRQGLGTDTQYF. In DNA form, the CDR3 reads TGTGCCACTAGGCAGGGACTGGGCACAGATACGCAGTATTTT.